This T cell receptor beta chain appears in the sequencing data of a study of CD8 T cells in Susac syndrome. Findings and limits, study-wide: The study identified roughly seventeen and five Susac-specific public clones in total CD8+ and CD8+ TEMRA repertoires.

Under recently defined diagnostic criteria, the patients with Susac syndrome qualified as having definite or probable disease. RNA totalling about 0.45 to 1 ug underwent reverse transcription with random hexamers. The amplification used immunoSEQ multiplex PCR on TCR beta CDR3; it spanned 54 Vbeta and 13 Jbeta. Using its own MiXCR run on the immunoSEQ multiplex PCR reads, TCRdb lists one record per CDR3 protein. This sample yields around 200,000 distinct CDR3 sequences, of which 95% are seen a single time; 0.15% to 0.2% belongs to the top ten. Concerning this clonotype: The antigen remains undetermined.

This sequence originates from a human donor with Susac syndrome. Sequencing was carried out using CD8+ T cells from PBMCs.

CDR3 in DNA: TGTGCCAGCAGTCCCGACAGCCTCTCTGGAAACACCATATATTTT. Its protein product is CASSPDSLSGNTIYF. The chain joins TRBV12-3 or TRBV12-4 to TRBJ1-3; TRBD1 might be the D (5 bases). V was cut by 5 bases and J by 0 bases, with 11 bases left in between. The CDR3 covers 15 residues.